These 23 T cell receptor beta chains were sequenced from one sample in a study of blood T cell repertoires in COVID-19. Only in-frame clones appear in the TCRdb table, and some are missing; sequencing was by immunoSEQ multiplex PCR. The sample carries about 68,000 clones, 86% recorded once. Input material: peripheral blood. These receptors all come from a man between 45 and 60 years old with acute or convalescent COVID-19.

Written as DNA, the CDR3 is TGTGCCAGCAGCCGGACCGGGGGGTTGGATACTGGGGCCAACGTCCTGACTTTC. Translating it yields CASSRTGGLDTGANVLTF. V and J are TRBV5-4 and TRBJ2-6; TRBD2 agrees at 7 bases. This CDR3 is built from 18 residues. Germline CDR1 SGHNT, CDR2 YYREEE (reference sequence). V shed 4 bases and J 2 bases; nucleotides not matched to a gene: 12.

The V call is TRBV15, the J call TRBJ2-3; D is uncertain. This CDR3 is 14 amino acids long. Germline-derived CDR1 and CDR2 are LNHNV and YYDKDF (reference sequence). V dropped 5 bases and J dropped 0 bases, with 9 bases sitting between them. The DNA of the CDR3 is TGTGCCACCAGCCAGGTCCCTAGCACAGATACGCAGTATTTT. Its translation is CATSQVPSTDTQYF.

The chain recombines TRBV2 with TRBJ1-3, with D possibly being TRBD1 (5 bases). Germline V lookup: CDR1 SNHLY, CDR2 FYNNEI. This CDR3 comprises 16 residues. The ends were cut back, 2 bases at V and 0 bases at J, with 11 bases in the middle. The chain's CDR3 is CASSENRGGSGNTIYF. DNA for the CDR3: TGTGCCAGCAGTGAAAACCGGGGGGGCTCTGGAAACACCATATATTTT.

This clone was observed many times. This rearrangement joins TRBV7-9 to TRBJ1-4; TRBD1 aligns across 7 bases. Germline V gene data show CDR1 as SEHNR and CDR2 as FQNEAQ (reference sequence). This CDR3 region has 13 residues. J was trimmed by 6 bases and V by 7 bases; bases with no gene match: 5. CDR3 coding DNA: TGTGCCAGCACACGGGACAGCCATGAAAAACTGTTTTTT. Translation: CASTRDSHEKLFF.

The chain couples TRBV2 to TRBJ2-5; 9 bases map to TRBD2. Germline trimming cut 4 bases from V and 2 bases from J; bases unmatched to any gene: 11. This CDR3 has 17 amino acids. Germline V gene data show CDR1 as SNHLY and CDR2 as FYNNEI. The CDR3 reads CASSGGVGSGGQETQYF. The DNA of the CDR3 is TGTGCCAGCAGTGGGGGTGTTGGTAGCGGGGGACAAGAGACCCAGTACTTC. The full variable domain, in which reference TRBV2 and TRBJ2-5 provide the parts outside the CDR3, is EPEVTQTPSHQVTQMGQEVILRCVPISNHLYFYWYRQILGQKVEFLVSFYNNEISEKSEIFDDQFSVERPDGSNFTLKIRSTKLEDSAMYFCASSGGVGSGGQETQYFGPGTRLLVL.

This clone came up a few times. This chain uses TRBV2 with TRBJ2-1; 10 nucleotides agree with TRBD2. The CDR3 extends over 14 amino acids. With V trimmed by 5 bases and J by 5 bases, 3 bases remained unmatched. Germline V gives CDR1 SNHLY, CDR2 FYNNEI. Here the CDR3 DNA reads TGTGCCAGCAGTCCAACTAGCGGGGACAATGAGCAGTTCTTC. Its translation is CASSPTSGDNEQFF. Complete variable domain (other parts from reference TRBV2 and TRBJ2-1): EPEVTQTPSHQVTQMGQEVILRCVPISNHLYFYWYRQILGQKVEFLVSFYNNEISEKSEIFDDQFSVERPDGSNFTLKIRSTKLEDSAMYFCASSPTSGDNEQFFGPGTRLTVL.

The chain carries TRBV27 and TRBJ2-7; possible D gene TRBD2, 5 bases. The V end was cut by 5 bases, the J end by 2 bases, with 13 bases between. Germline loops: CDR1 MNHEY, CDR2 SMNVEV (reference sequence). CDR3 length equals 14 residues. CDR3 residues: CASSPRGSPYEQYF. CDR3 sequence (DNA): TGTGCCAGCAGTCCCAGAGGGAGTCCCTACGAGCAGTACTTC.

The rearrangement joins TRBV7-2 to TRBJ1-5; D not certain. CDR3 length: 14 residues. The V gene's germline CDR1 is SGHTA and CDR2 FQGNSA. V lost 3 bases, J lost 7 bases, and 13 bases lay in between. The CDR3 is CASSFRLGEQPQHF. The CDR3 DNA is TGTGCCAGCAGCTTCAGGCTGGGAGAGCAGCCCCAGCATTTT.

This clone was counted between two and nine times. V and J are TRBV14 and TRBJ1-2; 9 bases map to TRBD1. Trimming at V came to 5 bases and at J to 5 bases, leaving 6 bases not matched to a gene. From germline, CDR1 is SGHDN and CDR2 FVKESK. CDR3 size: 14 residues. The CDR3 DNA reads TGTGCCAGCAGCTATACAGGGGGCGCTTATGGCTACACCTTC. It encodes CASSYTGGAYGYTF.

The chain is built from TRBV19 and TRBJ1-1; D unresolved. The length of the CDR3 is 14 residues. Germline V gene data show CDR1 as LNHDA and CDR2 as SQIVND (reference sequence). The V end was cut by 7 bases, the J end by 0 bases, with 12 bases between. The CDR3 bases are TGTGCCAGTAAAGAGGAGTTCATGAACACTGAAGCTTTCTTT. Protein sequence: CASKEEFMNTEAFF.

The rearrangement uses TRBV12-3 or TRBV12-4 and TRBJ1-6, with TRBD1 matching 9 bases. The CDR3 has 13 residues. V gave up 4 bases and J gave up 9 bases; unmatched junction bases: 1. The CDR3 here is CASSSTGGSPLHF. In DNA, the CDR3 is TGTGCCAGCAGTTCGACAGGGGGTTCACCCCTCCACTTT.

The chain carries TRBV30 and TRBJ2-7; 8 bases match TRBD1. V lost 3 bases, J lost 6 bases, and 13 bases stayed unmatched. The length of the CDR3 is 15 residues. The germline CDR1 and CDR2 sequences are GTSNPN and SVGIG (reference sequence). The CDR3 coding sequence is TGTGCCTGGAGGCGACAGGCGACAGGGGCACGCGAGCAGTACTTC. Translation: CAWRRQATGAREQYF.

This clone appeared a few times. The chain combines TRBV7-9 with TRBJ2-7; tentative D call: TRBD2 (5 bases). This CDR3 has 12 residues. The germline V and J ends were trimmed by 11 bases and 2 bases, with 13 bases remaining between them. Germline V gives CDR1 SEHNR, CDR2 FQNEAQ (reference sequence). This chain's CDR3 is CASTDSTYEQYF. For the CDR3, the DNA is TGTGCCTCCACGGACTCGACCTACGAGCAGTACTTC.

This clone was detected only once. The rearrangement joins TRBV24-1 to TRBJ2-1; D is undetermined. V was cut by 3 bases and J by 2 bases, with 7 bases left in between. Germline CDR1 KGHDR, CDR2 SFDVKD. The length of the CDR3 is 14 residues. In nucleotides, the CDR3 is TGTGCCACCAGTGATCCCGGAGCCTACAATGAGCAGTTCTTC. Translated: CATSDPGAYNEQFF.

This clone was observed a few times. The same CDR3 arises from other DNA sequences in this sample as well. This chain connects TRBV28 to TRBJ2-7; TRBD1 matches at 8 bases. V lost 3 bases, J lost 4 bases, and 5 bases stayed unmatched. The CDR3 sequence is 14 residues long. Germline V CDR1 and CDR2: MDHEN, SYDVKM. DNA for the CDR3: TGTGCCAGCAGTTTTCCCGGGACAGGTTACGAGCAGTACTTC. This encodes CASSFPGTGYEQYF.

The CDR3 DNA reads TGTGCCAGCACCGAGGGCTGGAGCAATCAGCCCCAGCATTTT. Protein sequence: CASTEGWSNQPQHF. The chain is built from TRBV2 and TRBJ1-5; the D is unclear. Trimming pared 7 bases from V and 1 base from J, leaving 11 bases between. Germline-derived CDR1 and CDR2 are SNHLY and FYNNEI. The CDR3 covers 14 residues.

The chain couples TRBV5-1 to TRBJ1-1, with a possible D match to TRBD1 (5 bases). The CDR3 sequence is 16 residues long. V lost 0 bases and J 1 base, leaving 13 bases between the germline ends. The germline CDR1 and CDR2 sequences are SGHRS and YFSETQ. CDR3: CASSLGQGRANTEAFF. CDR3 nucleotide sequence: TGCGCCAGCAGCTTGGGGCAGGGAAGGGCGAACACTGAAGCTTTCTTT.

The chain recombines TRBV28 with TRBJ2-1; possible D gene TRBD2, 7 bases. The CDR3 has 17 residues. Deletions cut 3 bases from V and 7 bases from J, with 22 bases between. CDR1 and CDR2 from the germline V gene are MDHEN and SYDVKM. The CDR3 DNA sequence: TGTGCCAGCAGTTTGGGCTCTAGGGGGAGGGCCTGGAATGAGCAGTTCTTC. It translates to CASSLGSRGRAWNEQFF.

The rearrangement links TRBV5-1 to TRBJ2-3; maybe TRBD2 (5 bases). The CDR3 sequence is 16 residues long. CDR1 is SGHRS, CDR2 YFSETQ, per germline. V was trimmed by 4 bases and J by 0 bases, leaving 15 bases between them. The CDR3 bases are TGCGCCAGCAGCGCTCCCCTAGCCCAGAGCACAGATACGCAGTATTTT. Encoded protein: CASSAPLAQSTDTQYF.

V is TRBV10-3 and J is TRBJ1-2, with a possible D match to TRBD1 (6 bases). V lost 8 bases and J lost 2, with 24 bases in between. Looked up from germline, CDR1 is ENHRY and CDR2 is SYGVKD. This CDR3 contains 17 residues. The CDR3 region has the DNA TGTGCCATCTATACGAGTGGCATAGGGGGTTCAAACTATGGCTACACCTTC. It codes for CAIYTSGIGGSNYGYTF.

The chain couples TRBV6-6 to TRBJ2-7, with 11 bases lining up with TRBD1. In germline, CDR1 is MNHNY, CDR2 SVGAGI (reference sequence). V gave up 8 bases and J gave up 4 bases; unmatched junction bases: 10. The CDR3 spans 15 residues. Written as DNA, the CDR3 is TGTGCCAGCTATATAGGACAGGGGGCTTCTTACGAGCAGTACTTC. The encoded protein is CASYIGQGASYEQYF.

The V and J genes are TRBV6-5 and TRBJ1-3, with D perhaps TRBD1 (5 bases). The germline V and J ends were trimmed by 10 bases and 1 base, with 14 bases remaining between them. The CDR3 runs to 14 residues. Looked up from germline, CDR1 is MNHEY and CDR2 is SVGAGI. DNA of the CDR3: TGTGCCACCGAACGGGGGACTTCTGGAAACACCATATATTTT. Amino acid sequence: CATERGTSGNTIYF.

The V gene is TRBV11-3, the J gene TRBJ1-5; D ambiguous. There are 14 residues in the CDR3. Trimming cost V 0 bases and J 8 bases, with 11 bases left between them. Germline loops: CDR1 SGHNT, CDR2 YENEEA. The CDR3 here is CASSLEWAQKPQHF. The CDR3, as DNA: TGTGCCAGCAGCTTAGAGTGGGCTCAGAAGCCCCAGCATTTT.